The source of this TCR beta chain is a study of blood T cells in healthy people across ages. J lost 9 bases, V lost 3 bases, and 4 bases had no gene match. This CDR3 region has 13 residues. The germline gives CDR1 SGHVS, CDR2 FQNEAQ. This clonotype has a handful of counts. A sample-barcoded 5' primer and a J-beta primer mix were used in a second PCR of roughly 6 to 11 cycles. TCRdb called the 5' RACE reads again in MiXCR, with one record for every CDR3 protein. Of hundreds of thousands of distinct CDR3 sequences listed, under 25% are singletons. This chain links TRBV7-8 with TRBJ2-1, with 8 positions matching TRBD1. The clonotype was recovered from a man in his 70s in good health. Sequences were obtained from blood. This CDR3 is CASSFDRGSEQFF. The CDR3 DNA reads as TGTGCCAGCAGCTTCGACAGGGGTTCTGAGCAGTTCTTC.